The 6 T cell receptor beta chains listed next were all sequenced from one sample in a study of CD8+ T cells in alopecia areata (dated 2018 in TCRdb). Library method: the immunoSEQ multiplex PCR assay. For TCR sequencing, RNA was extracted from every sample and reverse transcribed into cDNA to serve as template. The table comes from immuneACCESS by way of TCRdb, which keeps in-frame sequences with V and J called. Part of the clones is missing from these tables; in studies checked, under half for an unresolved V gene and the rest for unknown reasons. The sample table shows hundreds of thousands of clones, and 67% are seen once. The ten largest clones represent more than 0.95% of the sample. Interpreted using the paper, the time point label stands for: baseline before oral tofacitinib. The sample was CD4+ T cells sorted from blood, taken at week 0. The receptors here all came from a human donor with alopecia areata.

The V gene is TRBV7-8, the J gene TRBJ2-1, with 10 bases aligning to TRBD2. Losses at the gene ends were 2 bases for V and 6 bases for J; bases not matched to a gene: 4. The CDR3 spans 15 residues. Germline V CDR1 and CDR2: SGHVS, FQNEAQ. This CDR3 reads CASSLLAGDINEQFF. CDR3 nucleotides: TGTGCCAGCAGCTTACTAGCGGGGGATATCAATGAGCAGTTCTTC.

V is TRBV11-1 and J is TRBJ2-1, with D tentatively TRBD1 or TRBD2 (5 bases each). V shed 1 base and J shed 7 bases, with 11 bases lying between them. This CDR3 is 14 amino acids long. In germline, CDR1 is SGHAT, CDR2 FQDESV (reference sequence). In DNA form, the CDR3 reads TGTGCCAGCAGCTTAGGGGACCAACGGAATGAGCAGTTCTTC. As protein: CASSLGDQRNEQFF. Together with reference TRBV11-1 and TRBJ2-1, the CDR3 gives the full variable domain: EAEVAQSPRYKITEKSQAVAFWCDPISGHATLYWYRQILGQGPELLVQFQDESVVDDSQLPKDRFSAERLKGVDSTLKIQPAELGDSAMYLCASSLGDQRNEQFFGPGTRLTVL.

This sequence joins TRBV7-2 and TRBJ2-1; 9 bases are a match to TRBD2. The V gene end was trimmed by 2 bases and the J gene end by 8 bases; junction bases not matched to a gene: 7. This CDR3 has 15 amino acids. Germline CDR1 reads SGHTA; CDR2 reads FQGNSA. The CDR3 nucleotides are TGTGCCAGCAGCTTATCGATTAGCGGGGGCGATGAGCAGTTCTTC. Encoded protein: CASSLSISGGDEQFF.

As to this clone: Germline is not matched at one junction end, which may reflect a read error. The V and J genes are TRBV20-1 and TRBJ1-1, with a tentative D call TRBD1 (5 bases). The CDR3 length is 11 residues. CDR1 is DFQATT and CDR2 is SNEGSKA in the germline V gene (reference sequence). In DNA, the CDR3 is TGCAGTGCTAAGGGGAGACCAGTTAGTGTCTTT. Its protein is CSAKGRPVSVF.

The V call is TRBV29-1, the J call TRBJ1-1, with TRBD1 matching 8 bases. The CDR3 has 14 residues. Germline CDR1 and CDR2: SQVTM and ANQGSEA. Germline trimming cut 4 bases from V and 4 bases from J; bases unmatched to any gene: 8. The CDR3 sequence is CSVGTGPLGTEAFF. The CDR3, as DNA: TGCAGCGTTGGGACAGGGCCCCTTGGCACTGAAGCTTTCTTT.

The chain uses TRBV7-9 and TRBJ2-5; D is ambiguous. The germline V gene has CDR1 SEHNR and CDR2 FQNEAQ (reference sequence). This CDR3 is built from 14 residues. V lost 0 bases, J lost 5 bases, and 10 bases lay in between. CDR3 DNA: TGTGCCAGCAGCTTAGCAGTGGGAATCGAGACCCAGTACTTC. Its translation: CASSLAVGIETQYF.